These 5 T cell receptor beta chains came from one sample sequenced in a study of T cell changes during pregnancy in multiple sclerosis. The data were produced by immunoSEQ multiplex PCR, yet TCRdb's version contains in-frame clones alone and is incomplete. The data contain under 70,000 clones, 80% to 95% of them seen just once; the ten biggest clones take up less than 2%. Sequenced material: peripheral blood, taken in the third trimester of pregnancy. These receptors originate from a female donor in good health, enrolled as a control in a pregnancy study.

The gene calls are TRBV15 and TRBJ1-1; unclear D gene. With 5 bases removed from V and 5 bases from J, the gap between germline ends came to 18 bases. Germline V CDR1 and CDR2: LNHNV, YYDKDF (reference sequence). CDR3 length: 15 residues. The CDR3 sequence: CATSLRGSGGTEAFF. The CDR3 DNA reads TGTGCCACCAGCTTGAGAGGGTCAGGAGGTACTGAAGCTTTCTTT.

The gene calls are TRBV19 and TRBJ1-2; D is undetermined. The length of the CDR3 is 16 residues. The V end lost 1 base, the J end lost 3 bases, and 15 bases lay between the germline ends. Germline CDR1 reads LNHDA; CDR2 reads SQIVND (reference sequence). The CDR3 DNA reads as TGTGCCAGTAGTATAGGTCCCAGCGGTGGATACTATGGCTACACCTTC. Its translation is CASSIGPSGGYYGYTF.

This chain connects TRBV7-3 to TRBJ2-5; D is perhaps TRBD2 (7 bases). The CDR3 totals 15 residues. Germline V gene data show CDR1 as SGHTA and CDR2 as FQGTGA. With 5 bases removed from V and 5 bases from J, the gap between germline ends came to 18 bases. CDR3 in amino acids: CASSRDGGPWETQYF. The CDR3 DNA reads TGTGCCAGCAGCCGCGACGGGGGGCCGTGGGAGACCCAGTACTTC.

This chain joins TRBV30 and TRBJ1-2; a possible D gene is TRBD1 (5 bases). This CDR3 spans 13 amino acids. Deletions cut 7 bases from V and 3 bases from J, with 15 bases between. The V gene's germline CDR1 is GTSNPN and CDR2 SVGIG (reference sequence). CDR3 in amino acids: CALNRGIYYGYTF. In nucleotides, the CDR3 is TGTGCCTTGAACCGGGGGATTTACTATGGCTACACCTTC.

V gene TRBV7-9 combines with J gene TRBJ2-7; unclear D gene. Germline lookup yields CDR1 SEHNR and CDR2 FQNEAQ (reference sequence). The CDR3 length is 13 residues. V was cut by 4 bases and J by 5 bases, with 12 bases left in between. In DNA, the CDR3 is TGTGCCAGCAGCTATAGTCTAAGCGACGAGCAGTACTTC. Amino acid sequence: CASSYSLSDEQYF.